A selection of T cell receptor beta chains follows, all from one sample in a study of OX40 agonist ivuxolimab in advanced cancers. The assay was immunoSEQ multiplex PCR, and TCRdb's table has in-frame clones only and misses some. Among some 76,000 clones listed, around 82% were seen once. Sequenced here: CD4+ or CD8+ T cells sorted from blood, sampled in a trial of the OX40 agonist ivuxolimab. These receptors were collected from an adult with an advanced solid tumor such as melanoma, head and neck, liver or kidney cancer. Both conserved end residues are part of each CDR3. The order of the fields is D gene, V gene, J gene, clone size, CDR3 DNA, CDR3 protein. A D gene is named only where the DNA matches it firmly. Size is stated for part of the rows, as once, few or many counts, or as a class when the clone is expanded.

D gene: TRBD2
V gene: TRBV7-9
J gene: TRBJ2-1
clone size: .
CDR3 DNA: TGTGCCAGCAGCGCCAATCCGGGACTAGCGGGGGGGCCTCACGGTGAGCAGTTCTTC
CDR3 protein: CASSANPGLAGGPHGEQFF

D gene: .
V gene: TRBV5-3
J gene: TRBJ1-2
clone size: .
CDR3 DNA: TGTGTCCGGGGGGGAGAGCGTGGCTATGGCTACACCTTC
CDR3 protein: CVRGGERGYGYTF

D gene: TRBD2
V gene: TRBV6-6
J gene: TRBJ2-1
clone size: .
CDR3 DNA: TGTGCCAGCAGTTACTCGCCAGCGGGGGCCTACAATGAGCAGTTCTTC
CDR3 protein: CASSYSPAGAYNEQFF

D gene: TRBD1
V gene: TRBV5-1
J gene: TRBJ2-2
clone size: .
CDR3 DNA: TGCGCCAGCACCCAGACAGGGCAAACCGGGGAGCTGTTTTTT
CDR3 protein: CASTQTGQTGELFF

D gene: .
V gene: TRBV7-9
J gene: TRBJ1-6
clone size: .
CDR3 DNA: TGTGCCAGCAGCCAAGGGCCAAATTCACCCCTCCACTTT
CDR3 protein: CASSQGPNSPLHF

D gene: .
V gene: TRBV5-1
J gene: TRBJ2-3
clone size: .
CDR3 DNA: TGCGCCAGCAGCTTTACAACGAGCACAGATACGCAGTATTTT
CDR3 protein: CASSFTTSTDTQYF

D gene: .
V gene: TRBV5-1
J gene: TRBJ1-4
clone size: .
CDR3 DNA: TGCGCCAGCAGCTACAGCTATGCAACTAATGAAAAACTGTTTTTT
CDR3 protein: CASSYSYATNEKLFF

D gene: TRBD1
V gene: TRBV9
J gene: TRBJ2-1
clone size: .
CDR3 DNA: TGTGCCAGCAGCGTAGCTGAGACAGGGGGCATTTACAATGAGCAGTTCTTC
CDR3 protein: CASSVAETGGIYNEQFF

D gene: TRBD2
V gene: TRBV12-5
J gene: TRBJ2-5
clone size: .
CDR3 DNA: TGTGCTAGTGGTTTGGTACCTAGCGGGGGGCGTTTGGAGACCCAGTACTTC
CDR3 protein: CASGLVPSGGRLETQYF

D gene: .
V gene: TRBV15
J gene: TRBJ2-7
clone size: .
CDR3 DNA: TGTGCCACCAGCAGCGTCCAGGGTTACCACGAGCAGTACTTC
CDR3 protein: CATSSVQGYHEQYF

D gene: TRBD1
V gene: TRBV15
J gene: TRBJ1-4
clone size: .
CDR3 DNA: TGTGCCACCAGCAGAGTAGGGACAGCGAATGAAAAACTGTTTTTT
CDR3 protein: CATSRVGTANEKLFF

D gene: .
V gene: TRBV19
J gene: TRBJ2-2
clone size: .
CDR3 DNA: TGTGCCAGTAGGAGGGACCAGAACACCGGGGAGCTGTTTTTT
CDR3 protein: CASRRDQNTGELFF

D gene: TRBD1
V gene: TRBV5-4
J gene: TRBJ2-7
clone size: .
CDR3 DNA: TGTGCCAGCACCTCGGGACAGGGAGCCTACGAGCAGTACTTC
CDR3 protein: CASTSGQGAYEQYF

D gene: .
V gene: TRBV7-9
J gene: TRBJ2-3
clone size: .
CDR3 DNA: TGTGCCAGCAGCCCCGGCGGAGGAGGGCCCACAGATACGCAGTATTTT
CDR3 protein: CASSPGGGGPTDTQYF

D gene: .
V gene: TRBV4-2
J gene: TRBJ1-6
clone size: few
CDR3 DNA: TGTGCCAGCAGCCATTCAAAGGGTAATTCACCCCTCCACTTT
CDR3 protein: CASSHSKGNSPLHF

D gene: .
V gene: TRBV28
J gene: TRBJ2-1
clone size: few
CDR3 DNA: TGTGCCAGCAGTCCAGGAGGACAGAGCGCGTTCTTC
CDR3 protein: CASSPGGQSAFF

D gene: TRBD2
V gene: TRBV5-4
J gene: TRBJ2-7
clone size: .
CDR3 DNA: TGTGCCAGCAGCTTGCAGGGAGGGTATTACGAGCAGTACTTC
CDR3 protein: CASSLQGGYYEQYF

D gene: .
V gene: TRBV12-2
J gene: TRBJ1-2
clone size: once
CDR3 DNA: TGTGCAAGTCGCTTAGGAGAGGTACAGGGCTATGGCTACACCTTC
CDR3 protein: CASRLGEVQGYGYTF

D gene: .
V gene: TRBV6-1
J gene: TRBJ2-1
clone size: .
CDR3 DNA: TGTGCCAGCATTGTCTGGGGTAGGGATGAGCAGTTCTTC
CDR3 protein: CASIVWGRDEQFF

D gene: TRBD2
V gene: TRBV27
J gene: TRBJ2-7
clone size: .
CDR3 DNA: TGTGCCAGCAGTATTAGCGGGAGGGCCGTAGGCGAGCAGTACTTC
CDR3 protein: CASSISGRAVGEQYF

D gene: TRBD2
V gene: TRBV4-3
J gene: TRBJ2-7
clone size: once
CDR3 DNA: TGCGCCAGCAGCCAAGACATAGTGGGGGGGGGCTACGAGCAGTACTTC
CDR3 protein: CASSQDIVGGGYEQYF

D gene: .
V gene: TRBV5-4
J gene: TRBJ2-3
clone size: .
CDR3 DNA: TGTGCCAGCAGCTTGTGGACAAGCACAGATACGCAGTATTTT
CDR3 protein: CASSLWTSTDTQYF

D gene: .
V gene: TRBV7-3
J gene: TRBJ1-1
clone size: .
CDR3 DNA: TGTGCCAGCAGCTTACGACGGAGCACTGAAGCTTTCTTT
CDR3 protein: CASSLRRSTEAFF

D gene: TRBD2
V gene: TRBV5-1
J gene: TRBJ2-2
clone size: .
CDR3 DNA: TGCGCCAGCAGCCCCAGAGCGGGAGGCACCGGGGAGCTGTTTTTT
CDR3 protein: CASSPRAGGTGELFF

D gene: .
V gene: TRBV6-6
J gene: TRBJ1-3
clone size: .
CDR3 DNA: TGTGCCAGCATCGGAGGAAACACCATATATTTT
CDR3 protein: CASIGGNTIYF

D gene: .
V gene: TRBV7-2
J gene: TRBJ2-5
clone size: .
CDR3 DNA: TGTGCCAGCAGCTTAGTATGGCAAACCCAAGAGACCCAGTACTTC
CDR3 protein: CASSLVWQTQETQYF

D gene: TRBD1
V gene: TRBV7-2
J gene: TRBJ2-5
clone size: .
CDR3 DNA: TGTGCCAGCAGCTCGCAGACAGGGGATGAGACCCAGTACTTC
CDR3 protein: CASSSQTGDETQYF

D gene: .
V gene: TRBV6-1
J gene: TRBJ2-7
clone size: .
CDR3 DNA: TGTGCCAGCGGCTCGGCCAGTTTCTACGAGCAGTACTTC
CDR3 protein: CASGSASFYEQYF

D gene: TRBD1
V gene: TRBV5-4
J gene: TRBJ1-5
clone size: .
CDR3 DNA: TGTGCCAGCAGCCAAGGGACAGGGCTTCAGCCCCAGCATTTT
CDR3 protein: CASSQGTGLQPQHF

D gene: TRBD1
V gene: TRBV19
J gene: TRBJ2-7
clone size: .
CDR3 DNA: TGTGCCAGTAGTATAGACCCCCGGACAGGGGGGAGCTACGAGCAGTACTTC
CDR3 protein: CASSIDPRTGGSYEQYF

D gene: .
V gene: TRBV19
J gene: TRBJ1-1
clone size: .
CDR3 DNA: TGTGCCAGTAGTATGGGGGGTAGGACTGAAGCTTTCTTT
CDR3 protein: CASSMGGRTEAFF

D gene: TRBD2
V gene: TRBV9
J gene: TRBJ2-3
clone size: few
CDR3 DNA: TGTGCCAGCAGCTTTAGCGGGAGACGGACAGATACGCAGTATTTT
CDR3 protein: CASSFSGRRTDTQYF

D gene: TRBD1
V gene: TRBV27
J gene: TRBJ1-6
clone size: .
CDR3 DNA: TGTGCCAGCAGTTTAGGACAGGGGGCGCATTCACCCCTCCACTTT
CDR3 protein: CASSLGQGAHSPLHF

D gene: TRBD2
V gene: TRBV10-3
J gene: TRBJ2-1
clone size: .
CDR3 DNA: TGTGCCATCACCTCCGGGACTAGTGATCCCAATGAGCAGTTCTTC
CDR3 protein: CAITSGTSDPNEQFF

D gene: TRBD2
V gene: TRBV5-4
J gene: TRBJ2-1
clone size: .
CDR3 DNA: TGTGCCAGCAGGTCACTAGCGGGAGGGTACAATGAGCAGTTCTTC
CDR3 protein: CASRSLAGGYNEQFF

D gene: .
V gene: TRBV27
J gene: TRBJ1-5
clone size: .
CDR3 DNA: TGTGCCAGCAGTTTCAGGAGGGCCCATCAGCCCCAGCATTTT
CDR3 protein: CASSFRRAHQPQHF

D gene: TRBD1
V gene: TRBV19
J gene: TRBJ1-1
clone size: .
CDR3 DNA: TGTGCCAGTAGTATAACAGGGGGAAGGACTGAAGCTTTCTTT
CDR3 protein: CASSITGGRTEAFF

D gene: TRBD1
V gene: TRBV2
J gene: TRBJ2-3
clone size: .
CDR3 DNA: TGTGCCAGCAGTTATGACAGGGAAAGCACAGATACGCAGTATTTT
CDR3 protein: CASSYDRESTDTQYF

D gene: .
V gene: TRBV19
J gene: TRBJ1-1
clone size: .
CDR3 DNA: TGTGCCAGCAGCCTCGGGAGGGGGGAGAACACTGAAGCTTTCTTT
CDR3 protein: CASSLGRGENTEAFF

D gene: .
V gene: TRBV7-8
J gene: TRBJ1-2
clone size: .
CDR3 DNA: TGTGCCAGCAGCTTAGCGGGCATGGGCTATGGCTACACCTTC
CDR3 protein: CASSLAGMGYGYTF

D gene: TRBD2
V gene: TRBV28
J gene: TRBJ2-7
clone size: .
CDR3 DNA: TGTGCCAGCAGTCTTAGCGGGCCTCTCTCCTACGAGCAGTACTTC
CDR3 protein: CASSLSGPLSYEQYF

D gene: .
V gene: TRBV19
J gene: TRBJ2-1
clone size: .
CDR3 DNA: TGTGCCAGTAGTATTCGTGGGATTAGCTACAATGAGCAGTTCTTC
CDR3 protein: CASSIRGISYNEQFF

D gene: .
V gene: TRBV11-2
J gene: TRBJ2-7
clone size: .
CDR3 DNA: TGTGCCAGCAGCCATCAGGGGGGTGGGGCTAGCGGGCTCTACGAGCAGTACTTC
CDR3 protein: CASSHQGGGASGLYEQYF

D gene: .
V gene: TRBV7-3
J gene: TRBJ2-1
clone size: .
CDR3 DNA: TGTGCCAGCAGGTACCCCGGGACACTCGAGCAGTTCTTC
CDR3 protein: CASRYPGTLEQFF

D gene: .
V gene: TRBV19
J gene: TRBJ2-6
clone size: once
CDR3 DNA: TGTGCCAGTAGTAACCGGCCTAAGATCCGGGACACTAAACACTCTGGGGCCAACGTCCTGACTTTC
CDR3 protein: CASSNRPKIRDTKHSGANVLTF

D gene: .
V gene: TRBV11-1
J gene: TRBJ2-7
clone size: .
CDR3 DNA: TGTGCCAGCAGCTTAGCTTGGGGGGACTACGAGCAGTACTTC
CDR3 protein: CASSLAWGDYEQYF

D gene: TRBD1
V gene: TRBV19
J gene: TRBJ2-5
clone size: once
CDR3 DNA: TGTGCCAGTAGTGTCGGGACAGCGTCCCAAGAGACCCAGTACTTC
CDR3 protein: CASSVGTASQETQYF

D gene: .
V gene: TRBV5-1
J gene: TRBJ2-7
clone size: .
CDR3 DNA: TGCGCCAGCAGCTTGAGATTGGAAGCCTACGAGCAGTACTTC
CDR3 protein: CASSLRLEAYEQYF

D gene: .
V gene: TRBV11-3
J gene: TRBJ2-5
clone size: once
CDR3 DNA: TGTGCCAGCAGCTTAGGCCTCGGGAGAACACGGCAGTACTTC
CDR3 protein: CASSLGLGRTRQYF

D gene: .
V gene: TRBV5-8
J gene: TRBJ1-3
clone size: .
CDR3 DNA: TGTGCCAGCAGCCACCGGGTATCTGGAAACACCATATATTTT
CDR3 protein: CASSHRVSGNTIYF

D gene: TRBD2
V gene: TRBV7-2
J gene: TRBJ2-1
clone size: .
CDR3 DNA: TGTGCCAGCAGCTTCGGGGGGATCTACAATGAGCAGTTCTTC
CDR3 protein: CASSFGGIYNEQFF

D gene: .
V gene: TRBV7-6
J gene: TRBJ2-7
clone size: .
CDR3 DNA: TGTGCCAGCAGCCAAGGGGGGGGTCGGTCCTACGAGCAGTACTTC
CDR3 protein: CASSQGGGRSYEQYF

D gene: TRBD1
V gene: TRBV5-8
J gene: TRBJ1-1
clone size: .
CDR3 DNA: TGTGCCAGCAGGAATTCCGGGACAGGGGGCGGCACTGAAGCTTTCTTT
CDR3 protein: CASRNSGTGGGTEAFF

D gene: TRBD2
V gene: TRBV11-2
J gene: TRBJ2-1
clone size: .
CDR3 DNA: TGTGCCAGCACCACGAGCGGGACTAGCGGCGTCTACAATGAGCAGTTCTTC
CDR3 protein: CASTTSGTSGVYNEQFF

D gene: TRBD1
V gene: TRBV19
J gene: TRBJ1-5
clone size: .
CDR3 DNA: TGTGCCAGTAGTGCGAGGACAGGGGCTAGTCAGACGCCCCAGCATTTT
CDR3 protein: CASSARTGASQTPQHF

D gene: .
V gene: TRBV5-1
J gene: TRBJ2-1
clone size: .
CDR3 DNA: TGCGCCAGCAGTAAGGACAGTGTCCCCTACAATGAGCAGTTCTTC
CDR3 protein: CASSKDSVPYNEQFF

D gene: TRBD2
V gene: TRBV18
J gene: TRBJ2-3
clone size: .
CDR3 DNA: TGTGCCAGCTCACCACCTAGCGGGGTGGATACGCAGTATTTT
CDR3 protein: CASSPPSGVDTQYF

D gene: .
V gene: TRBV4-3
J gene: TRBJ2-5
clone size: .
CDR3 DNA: TGCGCCAGCAGCCAAGGAACGGGACGGGGGGAGACCCAGTACTTC
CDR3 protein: CASSQGTGRGETQYF

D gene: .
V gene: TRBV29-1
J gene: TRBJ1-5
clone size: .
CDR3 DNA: TGCAGCGTTGAAGTTTCGGGCAATCAGCCCCAGCATTTT
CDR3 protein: CSVEVSGNQPQHF